The 15 T cell receptor beta chains reported below all come from one sample, sequenced in a study of cytomegalovirus exposure and HLA in healthy donors. Researchers ran the PCR with 60 Vbeta and 13 Jbeta primers. Here immunoSEQ multiplex PCR was the method, and the copy in TCRdb shows in-frame clones only, minus some. The sample lists roughly 130,000 clones; about 80% were seen once. The specimen was PBMCs. Source of these receptors: a boy aged 2 to 10 in good health and CMV-seronegative.

The J gene is TRBJ2-2, the V gene TRBV11-1; 8 nucleotides line up with TRBD1. The CDR3 runs to 17 residues. Germline V gene data show CDR1 as SGHAT and CDR2 as FQDESV (reference sequence). V was clipped by 5 bases and J by 3 bases; unmatched bases: 11. DNA for the CDR3: TGTGCCAGCAGCCGGCCTCAGGGGGCGCTGTACACCGGGGAGCTGTTTTTT. Protein product: CASSRPQGALYTGELFF.

As concerns this clone: One end of the junction varies from germline; a read error may be responsible. The chain's CDR3 is CASSEWENERFF. The DNA for the CDR3 is TGTGCCAGCAGTGAATGGGAGAATGAGCGGTTCTTC. The J gene is TRBJ2-1, the V gene TRBV2; TRBD2 is a possible D gene (5 bases). The CDR3 covers 12 residues. From germline, CDR1 is SNHLY and CDR2 FYNNEI.

Of note for this clone: One end of the junction is discordant with germline, which a read error may explain. The genes are TRBV7-9 and TRBJ1-2, with D perhaps matching TRBD1 (5 bases). The CDR3 is 16 amino acids. CDR1 is SEHNR and CDR2 is FQNEAQ in the germline V gene (reference sequence). The CDR3 spells CASSSTGALSNCGYTF. DNA of the CDR3: TGTGCCAGCAGCTCTACTGGGGCGCTATCTAACTGTGGCTACACCTTC.

The chain has TRBV5-6 and TRBJ2-3, with 7 bases aligning to TRBD1. The CDR3 is 19 residues long. V shed 1 base and J 1 base; nucleotides not matched to a gene: 15. Germline V gene lookup returns CDR1 SGHDT and CDR2 YYEEEE. The CDR3 reads CASSLWVPKTGRGTDTQYF. The CDR3 DNA follows: TGTGCCAGCAGCTTGTGGGTCCCTAAGACAGGGAGAGGCACAGATACGCAGTATTTT.

A few counts support this clone. CDR3 residues: CASRLAETNTGELFF. Written as DNA, the CDR3 is TGTGCCAGCAGACTAGCGGAGACGAACACCGGGGAGCTGTTTTTT. The rearrangement uses TRBV27 and TRBJ2-2; 8 bases are shared with TRBD2. Per germline, CDR1 MNHEY and CDR2 SMNVEV (reference sequence). Trimming at V came to 6 bases and at J to 0 bases, leaving 3 bases not matched to a gene. The CDR3 has 15 amino acids.

The chain combines TRBV2 with TRBJ1-2; possible D gene TRBD1, 5 bases. The CDR3 length is 12 residues. CDR1 SNHLY and CDR2 FYNNEI come from the germline V gene. V was shortened by 7 bases and J by 1 base, with 7 bases between the two germline ends. CDR3: CASTGINYGYTF. CDR3 bases: TGTGCCAGCACAGGGATTAACTATGGCTACACCTTC.

The rearrangement uses TRBV6-4 and TRBJ1-5; no reliable D call. CDR3 length equals 17 residues. V lost 2 bases and J 1 base, leaving 15 bases between the germline ends. The germline CDR1 and CDR2 sequences are MRHNA and SNTAGT. The DNA for the CDR3 is TGTGCCAGCAGTGACGGACTTGGACCGGGGAGCAATCAGCCCCAGCATTTT. Translation: CASSDGLGPGSNQPQHF.

The V and J genes are TRBV5-6 and TRBJ2-1, with 8 bases identical to TRBD1. V lost 5 bases, J lost 9 bases, and 10 bases stayed unmatched. Germline-derived CDR1 and CDR2 are SGHDT and YYEEEE. There are 14 residues in the CDR3. The CDR3 reads CASRAAGGPGEQFF. For the CDR3, the DNA is TGTGCCAGCAGGGCGGCAGGGGGCCCGGGTGAGCAGTTCTTC. Using reference TRBV5-6 and TRBJ2-1 for the parts outside the CDR3, the full variable domain is DAGVTQSPTHLIKTRGQQVTLRCSPKSGHDTVSWYQQALGQGPQFIFQYYEEEERQRGNFPDRFSGHQFPNYSSELNVNALLLGDSALYLCASRAAGGPGEQFFGPGTRLTVL.

This rearrangement joins TRBV7-8 to TRBJ1-2; 10 nucleotides match TRBD1. This CDR3 spans 17 amino acids. V trimming: 4 bases; J trimming: 4 bases; junction bases outside the gene matches: 12. Germline CDR1 and CDR2: SGHVS and FQNEAQ. This CDR3 is CASSSLGTGEGGYGYTF. The CDR3 DNA reads as TGTGCCAGCAGCTCTCTAGGGACAGGGGAGGGTGGCTATGGCTACACCTTC.

This clone showed up just once. The CDR3 sequence is CASSRPRELAGPDDYEQYF. As DNA, the CDR3 is TGTGCCAGCAGCCGCCCCCGGGAGCTAGCGGGTCCCGACGACTACGAGCAGTACTTC. This chain joins TRBV4-2 and TRBJ2-7; 8 nucleotides agree with TRBD2. From germline, CDR1 is LGHNA and CDR2 YNFKEQ. The CDR3 covers 19 residues. The V gene end was trimmed by 4 bases and the J gene end by 3 bases; junction bases not matched to a gene: 20.

Here the CDR3 DNA reads TGTGCCTGGAGTCCCGACGGGGGGGTAGATGAAAAACTGTTTTTT. Amino acids: CAWSPDGGVDEKLFF. V and J are TRBV30 and TRBJ1-4, with D possibly matching TRBD1 (5 bases). This CDR3 is 15 amino acids long. Germline assignment: CDR1 GTSNPN and CDR2 SVGIG (reference sequence). Trimming cost V 2 bases and J 6 bases, with 16 bases left between them.

The rearrangement uses TRBV2 and TRBJ2-7; TRBD1 matches at 9 bases. The CDR3 has 14 residues. The germline V gene encodes CDR1 SNHLY and CDR2 FYNNEI. V shed 4 bases, J shed 3 bases, and the junction held 4 bases outside the gene matches. CDR3 region: CASSGGTGIYEQYF. As DNA, the CDR3 is TGTGCCAGCAGTGGGGGGACAGGGATCTACGAGCAGTACTTC.

V usage is TRBV5-8 and J usage is TRBJ2-3, with TRBD2 matching 7 bases. CDR1 and CDR2 from the germline V gene are SGHTS and YDEGEE. This CDR3 spans 16 amino acids. The V and J ends lost 2 bases and 0 bases, in that order; junction bases with no gene match: 6. The CDR3 protein is CASSFRGTTSTDTQYF. DNA for the CDR3: TGTGCCAGCAGCTTCCGGGGGACTACTAGCACAGATACGCAGTATTTT.

This chain connects TRBV6-5 to TRBJ2-5; TRBD1 matches at 10 bases. CDR3 size: 13 residues. The V gene end was trimmed by 6 bases and the J gene end by 7 bases; junction bases not matched to a gene: 5. Germline V gives CDR1 MNHEY, CDR2 SVGAGI. The CDR3 region is CASRTGGEGTQYF. As DNA, the CDR3 is TGTGCCAGCAGGACAGGGGGCGAGGGGACCCAGTACTTC.

The chain carries TRBV30 and TRBJ1-5; D unclear. With 4 bases removed from V and 5 bases from J, the gap between germline ends came to 18 bases. The CDR3 covers 15 residues. CDR1 and CDR2 (germline): GTSNPN, SVGIG (reference sequence). The DNA of the CDR3 is TGTGCCTGGATGTGGTCATTAGCCGGGTATCAGCCCCAGCATTTT. This codes for CAWMWSLAGYQPQHF.